This note documents a single T cell receptor beta chain sequence. Its antigen is not known. This sample was taken from a study of T cells after yellow fever vaccination. Whole-study results and caveats: Contaminants from the bulk population, in the form of abundant clonotypes, could be found in FACS-sorted repertoires. Clones that expanded after primary vaccination mostly reappeared after the booster (over 95% CD4, 88% CD8). Few clonotypes appeared in both CD4 and CD8 compartments.

As TCR cDNA was made by 5'RACE template switching, a universal primer site and UMIs were added. TCRdb itself ran the 5' RACE reads through MiXCR, one entry per CDR3 protein. The table shows about 340,000 distinct CDR3 sequences, with around 13% occurring only once. From germline, CDR1 is MNHEY and CDR2 SMNVEV (reference sequence). There are 14 residues in the CDR3. Trimming took 6 bases from V and 2 from J; bases not matched to a gene: 3. The chain employs TRBV27 and TRBJ2-1; TRBD2 aligns across 8 bases. The starting material was CD4+ T cells sorted from PBMCs, obtained 15 days after the yellow fever booster vaccination. The TCR originated in a man younger than 30 who received the YFV17D yellow fever vaccine. The CDR3 DNA sequence: TGTGCCAGCAGCCGAGCGGGAGCCTACAATGAGCAGTTCTTC. Translation gives CASSRAGAYNEQFF.